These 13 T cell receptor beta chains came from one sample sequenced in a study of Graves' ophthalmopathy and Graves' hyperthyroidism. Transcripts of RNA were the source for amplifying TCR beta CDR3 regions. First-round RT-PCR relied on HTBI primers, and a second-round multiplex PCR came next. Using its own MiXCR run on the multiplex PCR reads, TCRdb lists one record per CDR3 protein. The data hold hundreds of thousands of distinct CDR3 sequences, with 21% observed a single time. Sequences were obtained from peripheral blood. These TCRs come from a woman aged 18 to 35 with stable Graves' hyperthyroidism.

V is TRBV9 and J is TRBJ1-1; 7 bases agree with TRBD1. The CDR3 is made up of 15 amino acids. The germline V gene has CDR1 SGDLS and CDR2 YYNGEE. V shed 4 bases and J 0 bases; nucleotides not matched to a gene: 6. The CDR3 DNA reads TGTGCCAGCAGCCCTTCAACAGGGGTGAACACTGAAGCTTTCTTT. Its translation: CASSPSTGVNTEAFF. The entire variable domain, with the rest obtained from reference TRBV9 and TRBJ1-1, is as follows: DSGVTQTPKHLITATGQRVTLRCSPRSGDLSVYWYQQSLDQGLQFLIQYYNGEERAKGNILERFSAQQFPDLHSELNLSSLELGDSALYFCASSPSTGVNTEAFFGQGTRLTVV.

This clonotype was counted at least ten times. CDR3 coding DNA: TGTGCCAGCAGCTTAGTGATGCGCGGGGAGCTGTTTTTT. It is translated as CASSLVMRGELFF. V usage is TRBV11-2 and J usage is TRBJ2-2; D gene uncertain. Looked up from germline, CDR1 is SGHAT and CDR2 is FQNNGV. V lost 1 base and J lost 7, with 7 bases in between. The CDR3 extends over 13 amino acids.

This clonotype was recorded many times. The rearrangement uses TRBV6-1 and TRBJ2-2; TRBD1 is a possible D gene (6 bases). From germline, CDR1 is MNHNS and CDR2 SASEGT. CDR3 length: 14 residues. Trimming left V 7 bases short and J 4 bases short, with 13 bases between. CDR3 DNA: TGTGCCAGCACTGGGACACTTAGCACCGGGGAGCTGTTTTTT. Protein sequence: CASTGTLSTGELFF.

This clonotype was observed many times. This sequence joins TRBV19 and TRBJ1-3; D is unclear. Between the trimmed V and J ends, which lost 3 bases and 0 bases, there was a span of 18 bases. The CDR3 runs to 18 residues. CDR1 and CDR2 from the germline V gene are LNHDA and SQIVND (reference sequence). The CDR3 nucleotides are TGTGCCAGTAGTATCGGAGGGCCGAGCACCTACTCTGGAAACACCATATATTTT. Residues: CASSIGGPSTYSGNTIYF. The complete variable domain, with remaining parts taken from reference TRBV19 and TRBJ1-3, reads DGGITQSPKYLFRKEGQNVTLSCEQNLNHDAMYWYRQDPGQGLRLIYYSQIVNDFQKGDIAEGYSVSREKKESFPLTVTSAQKNPTAFYLCASSIGGPSTYSGNTIYFGEGSWLTVV.

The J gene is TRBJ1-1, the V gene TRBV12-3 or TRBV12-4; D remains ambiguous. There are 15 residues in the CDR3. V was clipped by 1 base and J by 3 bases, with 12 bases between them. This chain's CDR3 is CASSLEAGEYTEAFF. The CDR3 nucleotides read TGTGCCAGCAGTTTAGAGGCAGGAGAGTACACTGAAGCTTTCTTT.

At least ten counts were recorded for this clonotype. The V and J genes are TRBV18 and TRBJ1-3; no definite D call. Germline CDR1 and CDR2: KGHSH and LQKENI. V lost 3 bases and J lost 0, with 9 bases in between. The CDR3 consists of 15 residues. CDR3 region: CASSPTQTSGNTIYF. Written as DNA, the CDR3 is TGTGCCAGCTCACCGACACAAACCTCTGGAAACACCATATATTTT.

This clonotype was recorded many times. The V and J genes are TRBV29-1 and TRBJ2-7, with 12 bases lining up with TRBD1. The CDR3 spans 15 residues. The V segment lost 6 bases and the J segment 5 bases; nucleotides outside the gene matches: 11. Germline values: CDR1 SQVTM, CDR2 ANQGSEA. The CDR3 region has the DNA TGCAGCGTCGAGTACCGGGACAGGGGGCTCAACGAGCAGTACTTC. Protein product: CSVEYRDRGLNEQYF.

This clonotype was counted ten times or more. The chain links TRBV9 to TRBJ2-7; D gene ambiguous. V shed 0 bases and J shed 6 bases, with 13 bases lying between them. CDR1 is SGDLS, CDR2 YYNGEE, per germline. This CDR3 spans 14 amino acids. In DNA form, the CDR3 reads TGTGCCAGCAGCGTAGGAGGTCGGTTGGTCGAGCAGTACTTC. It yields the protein CASSVGGRLVEQYF.

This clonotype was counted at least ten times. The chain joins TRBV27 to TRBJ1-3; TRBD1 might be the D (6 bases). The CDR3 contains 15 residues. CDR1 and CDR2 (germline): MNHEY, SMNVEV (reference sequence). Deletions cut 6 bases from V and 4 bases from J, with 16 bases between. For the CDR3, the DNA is TGTGCCAGCAGCCGTCAGGGGTTAGTGGGAAACACCATATATTTT. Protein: CASSRQGLVGNTIYF.

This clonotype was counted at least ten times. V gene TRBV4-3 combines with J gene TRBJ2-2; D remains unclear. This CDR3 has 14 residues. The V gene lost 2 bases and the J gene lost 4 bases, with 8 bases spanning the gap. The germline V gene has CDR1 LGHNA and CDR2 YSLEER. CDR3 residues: CASSQRPSTGELFF. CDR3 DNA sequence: TGCGCCAGCAGCCAACGACCTTCCACCGGGGAGCTGTTTTTT.

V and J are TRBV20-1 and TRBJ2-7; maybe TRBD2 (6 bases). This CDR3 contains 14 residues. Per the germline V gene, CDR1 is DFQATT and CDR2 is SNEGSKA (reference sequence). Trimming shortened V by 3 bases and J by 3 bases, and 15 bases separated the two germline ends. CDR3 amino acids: CSASPPSDDYEQYF. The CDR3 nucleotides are TGCAGTGCTAGTCCTCCTAGCGACGACTACGAGCAGTACTTC.

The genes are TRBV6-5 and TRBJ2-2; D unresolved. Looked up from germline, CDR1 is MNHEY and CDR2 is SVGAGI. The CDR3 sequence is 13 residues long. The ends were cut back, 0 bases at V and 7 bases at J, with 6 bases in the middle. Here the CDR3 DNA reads TGTGCCAGCAGTTACTCGTCCATCGGGGAGCTGTTTTTT. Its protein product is CASSYSSIGELFF.

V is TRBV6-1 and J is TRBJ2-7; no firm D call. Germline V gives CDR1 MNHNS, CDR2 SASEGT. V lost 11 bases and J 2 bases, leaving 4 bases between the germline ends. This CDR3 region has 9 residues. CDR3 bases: TGTGCCGGGCCCTACGAGCAGTACTTC. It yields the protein CAGPYEQYF.